This passage covers 13 T cell receptor beta chains from one sample sequenced in a study of CDR3 diversity in severe acne. TCRdb ran MiXCR on the PCR reads and lists one entry per CDR3 protein. The table includes approximately 84,000 distinct CDR3 sequences, under 60% detected once. The specimen sequenced was blood. The receptors shown here come from a male donor in good health, without acne.

This clonotype was seen ten or more times. The chain recombines TRBV15 with TRBJ1-1; D call uncertain. V lost 0 bases and J lost 4, with 6 bases in between. CDR1 LNHNV and CDR2 YYDKDF come from the germline V gene (reference sequence). The CDR3 covers 13 residues. CDR3 sequence: CATSRDLGTEAFF. The CDR3 DNA sequence: TGTGCCACCAGCAGAGACCTGGGCACTGAAGCTTTCTTT.

This clonotype was seen many times. Given a much more abundant clone one base away, this may be a read error. This chain links TRBV3-1 with TRBJ2-5; the D call may be TRBD1 or TRBD2 (5 bases each). Germline lookup yields CDR1 LGHDT and CDR2 YNNKEL (reference sequence). V lost 2 bases and J 0 bases, leaving 19 bases between the germline ends. This CDR3 region has 18 residues. The chain's CDR3 is CASSQSDQWGMYQETQYF. In nucleotides, the CDR3 is TGTGCCAGCAGCCAATCTGATCAGTGGGGGATGTACCAAGAGACCCAGTACTTC.

Note on this clonotype: The conserved final phenylalanine or tryptophan is absent from the CDR3, which likely points to a read error. The genes are TRBV3-1 and TRBJ2-7; D is unclear. Trimming removed 1 base from V and 4 bases from J, with 2 bases in between. The V gene's germline CDR1 is LGHDT and CDR2 YNNKEL (reference sequence). The CDR3 is 11 residues long. The CDR3 sequence: CASSQGYEQYS. The CDR3 bases are TGTGCCAGCAGCCAAGGGTACGAGCAGTACTCC.

V and J are TRBV20-1 and TRBJ2-1; 9 bases fit TRBD1. The CDR3 is 18 amino acids. Per germline, CDR1 DFQATT and CDR2 SNEGSKA (reference sequence). V lost 6 bases, J lost 7 bases, and 22 bases stayed unmatched. The CDR3 DNA follows: TGCAGTGCCAGAACAGGGGGCGTGAAATGGGAGAGAGAAAATGAGCAGTTCTTC. Its translation is CSARTGGVKWERENEQFF.

The V call is TRBV7-9, the J call TRBJ2-1; TRBD2 agrees at 8 bases. CDR3 size: 15 residues. After removal of 1 base from V and 5 bases from J, the junction contained 4 bases not matched to a gene. Per germline, CDR1 SEHNR and CDR2 FQNEAQ (reference sequence). CDR3 bases: TGTGCCAGCAGCTTAGGCGGGAGGAAGAACAATGAGCAGTTCTTC. Its protein is CASSLGGRKNNEQFF.

J is TRBJ1-1 and V is TRBV20-1, with D uncertain. Germline CDR1 is DFQATT and CDR2 is SNEGSKA (reference sequence). This CDR3 comprises 13 residues. V was cut by 3 bases and J by 0 bases, with 8 bases left in between. CDR3 sequence reads: CSARARMNTEAFF. Written as DNA, the CDR3 is TGCAGTGCTAGGGCCAGAATGAACACTGAAGCTTTCTTT.

The rearrangement links TRBV5-4 to TRBJ2-3; TRBD2 matches 14 bases. Germline trimming cut 3 bases from V and 1 base from J; bases unmatched to any gene: 4. Germline values: CDR1 SGHNT, CDR2 YYREEE (reference sequence). CDR3 size: 17 residues. The CDR3 reads CASSSPGLAGGTDTQYF. The CDR3 DNA reads as TGTGCCAGCAGCTCGCCGGGACTAGCGGGAGGCACAGATACGCAGTATTTT.

This clonotype has just one count. The DNA for the CDR3 is TGCAGTGCTGGACTAGCGTCGGAGCAGTACTTC. It specifies CSAGLASEQYF. This chain links TRBV20-1 with TRBJ2-7; 9 nucleotides align to TRBD2. The V and J ends lost 5 bases and 7 bases, in that order; junction bases with no gene match: 3. The V gene's germline CDR1 is DFQATT and CDR2 SNEGSKA (reference sequence). CDR3 length: 11 amino acids.

For this clonotype: Relative to the germline gene, one junction end is altered; a read error may explain this. The rearrangement joins TRBV9 to TRBJ1-2; 8 bases match TRBD1. Germline V CDR1 and CDR2: SGDLS, YYNGEE. The CDR3 runs to 16 residues. The CDR3 region has the DNA TGTGCCAGCAGTGTAGCCGGACAGGGAAGGGGAAATGGCTACACCTTC. Translation: CASSVAGQGRGNGYTF.

This clonotype was recorded many times. V is TRBV9 and J is TRBJ1-4, with D unclear. Trimming removed 4 bases from V and 0 bases from J, with 13 bases in between. The CDR3 length is 16 residues. Germline loops: CDR1 SGDLS, CDR2 YYNGEE. CDR3: CASSPRIVATNEKLFF. DNA for the CDR3: TGTGCCAGCAGCCCCAGGATCGTTGCAACTAATGAAAAACTGTTTTTT.

This clonotype was observed at least ten times. The rearrangement links TRBV5-1 to TRBJ1-4; a weak D match, TRBD1 (5 bases). The CDR3 is 15 residues long. Germline values: CDR1 SGHRS, CDR2 YFSETQ. Trimming removed 0 bases from V and 3 bases from J, with 9 bases in between. The chain's CDR3 is CASSLAGGSNEKLFF. CDR3 nucleotide sequence: TGCGCCAGCAGCTTGGCCGGGGGGTCTAATGAAAAACTGTTTTTT.

This clonotype was observed a few times. The rearrangement uses TRBV10-3 and TRBJ2-6; D is undetermined. Germline values: CDR1 ENHRY, CDR2 SYGVKD. V was shortened by 7 bases and J by 0 bases, with 16 bases between the two germline ends. This CDR3 has 17 amino acids. Written as DNA, the CDR3 is TGTGCCATCACGGCAGACCAATTTCTCTCTGGGGCCAACGTCCTGACTTTC. This translates into CAITADQFLSGANVLTF.

The rearrangement uses TRBV29-1 and TRBJ2-5; no clear D. The V gene lost 7 bases and the J gene lost 2 bases, with 11 bases spanning the gap. This CDR3 spans 12 amino acids. Per germline, CDR1 SQVTM and CDR2 ANQGSEA. This CDR3 is CSAVGVQETQYF. CDR3 bases: TGCAGCGCCGTGGGCGTACAAGAGACCCAGTACTTC.